This paragraph covers one TCR beta chain sequence. The data are from a study of patients and donors after allogeneic stem cell transplantation. V shed 8 bases, J shed 3 bases, and the junction held 13 bases outside the gene matches. The CDR3 sequence is 17 residues long. TCRdb recomputed calls from the RT-PCR reads with MiXCR, one row per CDR3 protein. Among 920,000 or so distinct CDR3 sequences listed, roughly 18% were seen once. The chain uses TRBV12-3 or TRBV12-4 and TRBJ2-4; 10 bases line up with TRBD1. This sequence originates from a human donor who was either an allogeneic HSCT recipient or a stem cell or donor lymphocyte infusion donor (not recorded which). It is not recorded whose cells these are; they may come from a transplant donor. Material for sequencing was blood, either unsorted or a sorted T cell fraction (not recorded which). The CDR3 DNA reads TGTGCCAGCCACTCGGTGGGACAGGGGTATAGCAAAAACATTCAGTACTTC. Translated, it gives CASHSVGQGYSKNIQYF.